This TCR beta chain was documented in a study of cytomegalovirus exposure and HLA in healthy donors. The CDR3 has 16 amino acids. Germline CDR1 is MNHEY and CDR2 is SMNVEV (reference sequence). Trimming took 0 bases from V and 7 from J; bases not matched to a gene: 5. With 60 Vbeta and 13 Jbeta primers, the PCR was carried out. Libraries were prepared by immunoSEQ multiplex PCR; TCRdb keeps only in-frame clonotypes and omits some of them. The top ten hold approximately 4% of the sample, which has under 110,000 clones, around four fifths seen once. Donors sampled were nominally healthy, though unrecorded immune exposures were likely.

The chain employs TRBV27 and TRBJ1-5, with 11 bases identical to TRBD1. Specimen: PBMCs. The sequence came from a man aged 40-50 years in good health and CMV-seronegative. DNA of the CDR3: TGTGCCAGCAGTTTATCGGCCGGACAGGGGGCCCAGCCCCAGCATTTT. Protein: CASSLSAGQGAQPQHF.